These T cell receptor beta chains were read from a single sample in a study of OX40 agonist ivuxolimab in advanced cancers. TCRdb's table, derived via immunoSEQ multiplex PCR, lists solely in-frame clones and lacks some. The sample records approximately 18,000 clones, approximately 87% being singletons. Material: CD4+ or CD8+ T cells sorted from blood, obtained in a trial of the OX40 agonist ivuxolimab. The receptors were sampled from an adult with an advanced solid tumor such as melanoma, head and neck, liver or kidney cancer. CDR3s include the opening cysteine and the closing phenylalanine or tryptophan. The D gene is left open where the match is weak. Some rows have no size entry. The others give once, few or many, or a class for an expanded clone.

d_gene,v_gene,abundance,j_gene,CDR3nt,CDR3aa
NA,TRBV5-1,NA,TRBJ1-4,TGCGCCAGCAGCTTGGGGGTAGTTGCAACTAATGAAAAACTGTTTTTT,CASSLGVVATNEKLFF
TRBD1,TRBV5-4,NA,TRBJ1-6,TGTGCCAGCAGCCGGGACAGCAATTCACCCCTCCACTTT,CASSRDSNSPLHF
TRBD1,TRBV5-6,NA,TRBJ1-2,TGTGCCAGCAGCTTCGGACAGGGATTTGATGGCTACACCTTC,CASSFGQGFDGYTF
NA,TRBV4-3,NA,TRBJ1-3,TGCGCCAGCAGCCAAGATCTCGGGGCGGGAGGAAACACCATATATTTT,CASSQDLGAGGNTIYF
TRBD2,TRBV4-3,NA,TRBJ2-2,TGCGCCAGCAGCTATGAAGCAGCGGGGGACGCCACCGGGGAGCTGTTTTTT,CASSYEAAGDATGELFF
TRBD2,TRBV5-4,NA,TRBJ2-7,TGTGCCAGCAGCATCGAGACTAGCGGGTACGAGCAGTACTTC,CASSIETSGYEQYF
NA,TRBV2,NA,TRBJ1-5,TGTGCCAGCAGTGAAGGTGCCCAGACAACTCAGCCCCAGCATTTT,CASSEGAQTTQPQHF
NA,TRBV7-2,NA,TRBJ2-7,TGTGCCAGCAGCGCGAGGGGGGTTAGCTCCTACGAGCAGTACTTC,CASSARGVSSYEQYF
NA,TRBV7-2,NA,TRBJ2-3,TGTGCCAGCAGCTCCCCCGGCCGGCAGGCAGATACGCAGTATTTT,CASSSPGRQADTQYF
NA,TRBV6-5,NA,TRBJ2-2,TGTGCCAGCCGACTAGTCATTAACACCGGGGAGCTGTTTTTT,CASRLVINTGELFF
NA,TRBV6-5,NA,TRBJ2-1,TGTGCCAGCAGTCACCCGGGCAATGAGCAGTTCTTC,CASSHPGNEQFF
NA,TRBV30,NA,TRBJ2-1,TGTGCCTGGAGGTTTGGGGGTGAGCAGTTCTTC,CAWRFGGEQFF
NA,TRBV5-1,NA,TRBJ1-1,TGCGCCAGCGCCTGGGAGGCGGGTTGGACAACTGAAGCTTTCTTT,CASAWEAGWTTEAFF
NA,TRBV7-2,NA,TRBJ2-1,TGTGCCAGCAGCTTACCGCGGACAGCAGGACACAATGAGCAGTTCTTC,CASSLPRTAGHNEQFF
NA,TRBV5-1,few,TRBJ1-1,TGCGCCAGCAGCTCGTCCCCCCAGGATGGGGGGGCTGAAGCTTTCTTT,CASSSSPQDGGAEAFF
NA,TRBV7-7,NA,TRBJ1-1,TGTGCCAGCAGCTTAAGCTGGGGTTCGAACACTGAAGCTTTCTTT,CASSLSWGSNTEAFF
TRBD1,TRBV7-6,NA,TRBJ2-7,TGTGCCAGCAGCGCCGAGGGGGCTGGAACCGAGCAGTACTTC,CASSAEGAGTEQYF
NA,TRBV4-3,NA,TRBJ2-7,TGCGCCAGCAGCCAAGAATACGGGACACTTGGTAACTACGAGCAGTACTTC,CASSQEYGTLGNYEQYF
NA,TRBV10-1,NA,TRBJ2-1,TGCGCCAGCAACGTGGAATACAATGAGCAGTTCTTC,CASNVEYNEQFF
TRBD1,TRBV2,NA,TRBJ1-5,TGTGCCAGCAGACCGGGACAGGGCTTTCAGCCCCAGCATTTT,CASRPGQGFQPQHF
NA,TRBV12-5,NA,TRBJ2-3,TGTGCTAGTGGGCCCGGGGACACACTGCGAGATACGCAGTATTTT,CASGPGDTLRDTQYF
NA,TRBV14,NA,TRBJ2-5,TGTGCCAGCAGCCAAGCCAACCCAAACAGGATGGAGACCCAGTACTTC,CASSQANPNRMETQYF
NA,TRBV5-5,NA,TRBJ1-5,TGTGCCAGCAGCCCCTGGGGGGGGAATCAGCCCCAGCATTTT,CASSPWGGNQPQHF
NA,TRBV10-3,once,TRBJ2-5,TGTGCCATCAGTGAGGGGGCGTACAGGGAGACCCAGTACTTC,CAISEGAYRETQYF
TRBD1,TRBV2,few,TRBJ1-1,TGTGCCAGCAGGGGGACAGGGGCGGGAACTGAAGCTTTCTTT,CASRGTGAGTEAFF
NA,TRBV19,NA,TRBJ1-1,TGTGCCAGTAGTATAATTTGGGACACTGAAGCTTTCTTT,CASSIIWDTEAFF
NA,TRBV5-4,NA,TRBJ1-1,TGTGCCAGCAGCTTTGACAGGAACACTGAAGCTTTCTTT,CASSFDRNTEAFF
TRBD1,TRBV19,NA,TRBJ2-1,TGTGCCAGTAGACCTGACAGGGGGGGGGCCAATGAGCAGTTCTTC,CASRPDRGGANEQFF
TRBD1,TRBV19,NA,TRBJ1-1,TGTGCCAGTAGTATTTTCGCGGACAGGGCCACTGAAGCTTTCTTT,CASSIFADRATEAFF
NA,TRBV5-4,NA,TRBJ2-5,TGTGCCAGCAGCTTGGAAGGGCCCCAGGAGACCCAGTACTTC,CASSLEGPQETQYF
NA,TRBV9,NA,TRBJ2-7,TGTGCCAGCAGCGTAGGAGGTACGGGATACGAGCAGTACTTC,CASSVGGTGYEQYF
NA,TRBV7-3,NA,TRBJ2-2,TGTGCCAGCAGCTTAGGGGGGTCGTGGAAGCTGTTTTTT,CASSLGGSWKLFF
NA,TRBV6-5,NA,TRBJ2-1,TGTGCCAGCAGGCCCCTAGCGTCGTGGCCGAATGAGCAGTTCTTC,CASRPLASWPNEQFF
NA,TRBV19,few,TRBJ2-5,TGTGCCAGTAGTATAGTAGAGTGGGAGACCCAGTACTTC,CASSIVEWETQYF
NA,TRBV19,few,TRBJ1-5,TGTGCCAGTAGTATCAGCCAGGGCAATCAGCCCCAGCATTTT,CASSISQGNQPQHF
NA,TRBV7-2,NA,TRBJ2-7,TGTGCCAGCAGTCGGACCGGACAAAAGTCCTACGAGCAGTACTTC,CASSRTGQKSYEQYF
TRBD2,TRBV9,few,TRBJ2-2,TGTGCCAGCAGCGTAGGGGGAGGGGTACCCGGGGAGCTGTTTTTT,CASSVGGGVPGELFF
NA,TRBV5-6,NA,TRBJ2-3,TGTGCCAGCAGCTTGGGGCTCACTCAGACAACGCAGTATTTT,CASSLGLTQTTQYF
NA,TRBV5-5,NA,TRBJ1-5,TGTGCCAGCAGCTTGGCCCAGGGTAGGTATCAGCCCCAGCATTTT,CASSLAQGRYQPQHF
TRBD1,TRBV7-9,NA,TRBJ2-7,TGTGCCAGCAGCACCGGGACAGGGTTCTACGAGCAGTACTTC,CASSTGTGFYEQYF
NA,TRBV18,NA,TRBJ2-3,TGTGCCAGCTCACCCCGGGACGGAGACACAGATACGCAGTATTTT,CASSPRDGDTDTQYF
TRBD1,TRBV6-5,NA,TRBJ1-6,TGTGCCAGCAGTCGACAGGGTTCCGGTTCACCCCTCCACTTT,CASSRQGSGSPLHF
NA,TRBV7-2,NA,TRBJ1-6,TGTGCCAGCAGCTTAGCGGCCCGGGGTAATTCACCCCTCCACTTT,CASSLAARGNSPLHF
NA,TRBV7-2,NA,TRBJ1-2,TGTGCCAGCAGCTCCCGGACAGAAAACTATGGCTACACCTTC,CASSSRTENYGYTF
NA,TRBV5-4,NA,TRBJ2-3,TGTGCCAGCAGCCCCGCCCAGGGAATAGATACGCAGTATTTT,CASSPAQGIDTQYF
NA,TRBV19,NA,TRBJ1-5,TGTGCCAGTACCACGTCTAGGCTAAATACGGGCAATCAGCCCCAGCATTTT,CASTTSRLNTGNQPQHF
NA,TRBV2,medium-sized,TRBJ2-7,TGTGCCAGCAGTGAGTACGAGCAGTACTTC,CASSEYEQYF
NA,TRBV6-5,NA,TRBJ1-4,TGTGCCAGCAGAACCAATGCTGGAAAACTGTTTTTT,CASRTNAGKLFF
NA,TRBV12-5,NA,TRBJ1-1,TGTGCTAGTGCCTTGGATATCACTGAAGCTTTCTTT,CASALDITEAFF
TRBD1,TRBV15,NA,TRBJ2-7,TGTGCCACCAGCAGAGCAGGGGGCGAATACGAGCAGTACTTC,CATSRAGGEYEQYF
TRBD2,TRBV5-1,few,TRBJ2-3,TGCGCCAGCAGCTTACAACTAGCGGGAGTGGCAGATACGCAGTATTTT,CASSLQLAGVADTQYF
TRBD2,TRBV19,once,TRBJ2-2,TGTGCCAGTAGTGCATTAGCGGGGGGCCTCCCCGGGGAGCTGTTTTTT,CASSALAGGLPGELFF
NA,TRBV14,NA,TRBJ2-3,TGTGCCAGCAGCCCTCAATCAGGAGGGATCACAGATACGCAGTATTTT,CASSPQSGGITDTQYF
TRBD2,TRBV9,NA,TRBJ2-3,TGTGCCAGCAGCCAGCGGGACCAGGGTGGAACAGATACGCAGTATTTT,CASSQRDQGGTDTQYF